This T cell receptor (beta chain) was found in a study of cytomegalovirus exposure and HLA in healthy donors. General study points: An analysis done earlier found most TCR beta V segments productive about 90% or about 30% of the time. CMV serostatus was the sole immune exposure data available. The study carried out a later analysis of TCR beta sequences. It associated some 15,000 of them with specific HLA alleles at a false discovery rate of 0.05.

Concerning this clone itself: Antigen: not known.

The PCR made use of 60 Vbeta and 13 Jbeta primers. TCRdb keeps only in-frame clones here, not all; method: immunoSEQ multiplex PCR. The repertoire holds approximately 150,000 clones, about 75% seen once, with approximately 7% in the top ten. Trimming cost V 4 bases and J 1 base, with 4 bases left between them. CDR1 is GTSNPN, CDR2 SVGIG, per germline (reference sequence). The CDR3 consists of 11 residues. This receptor was identified in a male donor in good health and CMV-seropositive. The chain recombines TRBV30 with TRBJ2-5; D not resolved. The source material was PBMCs. The chain's CDR3 is CAWTIQETQYF. In DNA, the CDR3 is TGTGCCTGGACTATCCAAGAGACCCAGTACTTC.